This T cell receptor beta chain was found in a study of control samples from healthy donors and cancer patients. Repertoires were generated with immunoSEQ multiplex PCR, while TCRdb's copy carries only in-frame clones and drops some. Of some 79,000 clones in the sample, approximately 93% were seen once. V gave up 5 bases and J gave up 6 bases; unmatched junction bases: 11. From germline, CDR1 is SEHNR and CDR2 FQNEAQ (reference sequence). This CDR3 contains 15 residues. The specimen sequenced was PBMCs. This TCR came from a middle-aged woman with lung cancer. This chain links TRBV7-9 with TRBJ1-1, with TRBD1 identical over 8 bases. CDR3 region: CASSIQGALDAEAFF. CDR3 nucleotide sequence: TGTGCCAGCAGCATCCAGGGGGCGTTAGACGCTGAAGCTTTCTTT. The full variable domain, rest sourced from reference TRBV7-9 and TRBJ1-1, is DTGVSQNPRHKITKRGQNVTFRCDPISEHNRLYWYRQTLGQGPEFLTYFQNEAQLEKSRLLSDRFSAERPKGSFSTLEIQRTEQGDSAMYLCASSIQGALDAEAFFGQGTRLTVV.